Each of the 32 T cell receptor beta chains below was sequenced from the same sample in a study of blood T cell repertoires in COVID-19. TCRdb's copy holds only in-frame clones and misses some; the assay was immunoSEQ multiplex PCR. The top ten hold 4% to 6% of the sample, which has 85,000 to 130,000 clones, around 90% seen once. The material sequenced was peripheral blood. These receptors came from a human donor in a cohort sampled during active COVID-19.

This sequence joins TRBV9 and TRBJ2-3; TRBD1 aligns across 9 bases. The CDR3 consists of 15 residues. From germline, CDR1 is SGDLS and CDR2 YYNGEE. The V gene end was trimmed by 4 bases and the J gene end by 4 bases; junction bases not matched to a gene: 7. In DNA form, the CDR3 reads TGTGCCAGCAGCCGGGGACAGGGAGGCCCAGATACGCAGTATTTT. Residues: CASSRGQGGPDTQYF.

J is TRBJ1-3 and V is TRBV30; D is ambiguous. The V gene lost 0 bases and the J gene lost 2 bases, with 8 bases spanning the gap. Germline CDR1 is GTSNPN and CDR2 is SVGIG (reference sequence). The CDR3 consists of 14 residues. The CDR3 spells CAWSVSTAGNTIYF. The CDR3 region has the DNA TGTGCCTGGAGTGTATCAACAGCTGGAAACACCATATATTTT.

CDR3 in DNA: TGTGCCAGCAGCCGCGGGGGCGTGGGTGAAGCTTTCTTT. Translation: CASSRGGVGEAFF. V gene TRBV7-9 combines with J gene TRBJ1-1; TRBD1 might be the D (6 bases). The CDR3 sequence is 13 residues long. The V end lost 5 bases, the J end lost 7 bases, and 14 bases lay between the germline ends. The germline CDR1 and CDR2 sequences are SEHNR and FQNEAQ (reference sequence).

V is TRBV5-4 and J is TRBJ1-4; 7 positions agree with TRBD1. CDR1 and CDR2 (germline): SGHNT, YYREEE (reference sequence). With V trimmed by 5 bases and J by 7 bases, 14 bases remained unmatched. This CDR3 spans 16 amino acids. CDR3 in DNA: TGTGCCAGCAGTCCTATCCCCGGGACAGTCTCTGAAAAACTGTTTTTT. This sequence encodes CASSPIPGTVSEKLFF.

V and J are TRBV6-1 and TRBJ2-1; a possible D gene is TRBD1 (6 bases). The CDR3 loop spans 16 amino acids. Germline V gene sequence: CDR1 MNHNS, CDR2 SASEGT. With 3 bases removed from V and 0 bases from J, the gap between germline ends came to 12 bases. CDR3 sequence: CASSDWGQPSYNEQFF. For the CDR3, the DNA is TGTGCCAGCAGTGATTGGGGGCAACCCTCCTACAATGAGCAGTTCTTC.

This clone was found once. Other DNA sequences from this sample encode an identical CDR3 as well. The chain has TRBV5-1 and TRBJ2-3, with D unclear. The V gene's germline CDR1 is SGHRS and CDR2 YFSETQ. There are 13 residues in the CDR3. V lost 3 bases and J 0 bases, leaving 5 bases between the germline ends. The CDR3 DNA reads TGCGCCAGCAGCTCGACTAGCACAGATACGCAGTATTTT. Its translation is CASSSTSTDTQYF.

In nucleotides, the CDR3 is TGTGCCAGCACCGAGGGATTCACCGGGGAGCTGTTTTTT. Encoded protein: CASTEGFTGELFF. This chain uses TRBV6-5 with TRBJ2-2; TRBD2 might be the D (5 bases). Per germline, CDR1 MNHEY and CDR2 SVGAGI. There are 13 residues in the CDR3. V lost 7 bases to trimming and J lost 4 bases, with 10 bases between them.

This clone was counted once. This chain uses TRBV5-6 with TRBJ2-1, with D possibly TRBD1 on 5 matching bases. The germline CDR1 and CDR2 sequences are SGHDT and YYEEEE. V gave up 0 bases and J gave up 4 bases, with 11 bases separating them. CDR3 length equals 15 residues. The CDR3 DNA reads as TGTGCCAGCAGCTTGGGGGGCACGCGATACAATGAGCAGTTCTTC. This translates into CASSLGGTRYNEQFF.

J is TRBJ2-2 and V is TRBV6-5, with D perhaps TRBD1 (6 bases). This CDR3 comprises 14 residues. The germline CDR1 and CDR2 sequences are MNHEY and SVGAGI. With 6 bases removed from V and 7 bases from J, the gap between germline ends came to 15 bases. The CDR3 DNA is TGTGCCAGCAGACTACAGGGTTTAAGCGGGGAGCTGTTTTTT. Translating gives CASRLQGLSGELFF.

The chain's CDR3 is CASSFLRGFVADTQYF. CDR3 bases: TGTGCCAGCAGTTTCCTCCGGGGGTTTGTGGCAGATACGCAGTATTTT. V and J are TRBV28 and TRBJ2-3; tentative D call: TRBD2 (6 bases). Germline assignment: CDR1 MDHEN and CDR2 SYDVKM. The CDR3 runs to 16 residues. V was shortened by 3 bases and J by 4 bases, with 17 bases between the two germline ends.

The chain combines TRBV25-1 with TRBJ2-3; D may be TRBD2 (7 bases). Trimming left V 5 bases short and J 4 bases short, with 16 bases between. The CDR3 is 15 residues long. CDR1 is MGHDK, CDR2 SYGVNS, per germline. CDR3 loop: CASSQGGAQADTQYF. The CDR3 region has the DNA TGTGCCAGCAGTCAAGGGGGGGCGCAGGCAGATACGCAGTATTTT.

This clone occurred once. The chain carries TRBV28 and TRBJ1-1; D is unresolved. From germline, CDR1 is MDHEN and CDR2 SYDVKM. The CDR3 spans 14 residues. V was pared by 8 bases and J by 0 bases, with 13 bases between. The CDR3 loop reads CASGETRVNTEAFF. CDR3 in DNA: TGTGCCAGCGGGGAAACGCGGGTGAACACTGAAGCTTTCTTT.

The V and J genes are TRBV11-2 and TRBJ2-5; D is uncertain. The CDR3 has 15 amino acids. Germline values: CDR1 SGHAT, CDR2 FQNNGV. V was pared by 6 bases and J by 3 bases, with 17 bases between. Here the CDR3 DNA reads TGTGCCAGCAGTTCTCACTCCAACCAAGAAGAGACCCAGTACTTC. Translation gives CASSSHSNQEETQYF.

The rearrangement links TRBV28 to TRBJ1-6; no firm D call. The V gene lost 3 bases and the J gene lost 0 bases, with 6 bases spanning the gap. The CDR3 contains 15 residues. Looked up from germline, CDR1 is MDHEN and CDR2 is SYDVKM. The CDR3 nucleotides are TGTGCCAGCAGTTTTGCAGGCTCCTATAATTCACCCCTCCACTTT. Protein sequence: CASSFAGSYNSPLHF.

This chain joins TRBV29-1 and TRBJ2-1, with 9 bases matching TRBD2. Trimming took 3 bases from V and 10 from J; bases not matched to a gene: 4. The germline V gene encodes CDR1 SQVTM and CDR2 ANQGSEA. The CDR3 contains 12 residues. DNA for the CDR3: TGCAGCGTTGATTTAGCGGGAGACGAGCAGTTCTTC. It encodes CSVDLAGDEQFF.

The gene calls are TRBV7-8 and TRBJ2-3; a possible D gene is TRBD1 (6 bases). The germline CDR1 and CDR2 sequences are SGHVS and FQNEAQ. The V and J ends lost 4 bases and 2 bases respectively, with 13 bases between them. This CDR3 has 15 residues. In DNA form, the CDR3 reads TGTGCCAGCAGCTGGCGACAGGCAGCCACAGATACGCAGTATTTT. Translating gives CASSWRQAATDTQYF.

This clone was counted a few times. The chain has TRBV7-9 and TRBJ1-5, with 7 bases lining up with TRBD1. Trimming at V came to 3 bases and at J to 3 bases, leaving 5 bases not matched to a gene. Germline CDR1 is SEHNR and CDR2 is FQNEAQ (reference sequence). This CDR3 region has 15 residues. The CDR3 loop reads CASSLGTASNQPQHF. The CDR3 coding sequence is TGTGCCAGCAGCTTGGGGACAGCTTCCAATCAGCCCCAGCATTTT.

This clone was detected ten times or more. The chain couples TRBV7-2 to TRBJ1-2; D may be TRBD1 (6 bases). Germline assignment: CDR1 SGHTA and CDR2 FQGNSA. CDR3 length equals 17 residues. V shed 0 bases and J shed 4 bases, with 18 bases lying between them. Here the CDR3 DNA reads TGTGCCAGCAGCTTAGCGAGCAGGGGAGAGGGAACCTATGGCTACACCTTC. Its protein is CASSLASRGEGTYGYTF. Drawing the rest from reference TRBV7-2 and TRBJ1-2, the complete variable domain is GAGVSQSPSNKVTEKGKDVELRCDPISGHTALYWYRQSLGQGLEFLIYFQGNSAPDKSGLPSDRFSAERTGGSVSTLTIQRTQQEDSAVYLCASSLASRGEGTYGYTFGSGTRLTVV.

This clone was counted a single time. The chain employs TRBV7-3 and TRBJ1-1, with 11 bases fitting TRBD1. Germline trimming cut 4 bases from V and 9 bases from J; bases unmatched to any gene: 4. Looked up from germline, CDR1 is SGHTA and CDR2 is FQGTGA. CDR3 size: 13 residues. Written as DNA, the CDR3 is TGTGCCAGCAGCTCAGGGACAGGGGGACAAGCTTTCTTT. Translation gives CASSSGTGGQAFF.

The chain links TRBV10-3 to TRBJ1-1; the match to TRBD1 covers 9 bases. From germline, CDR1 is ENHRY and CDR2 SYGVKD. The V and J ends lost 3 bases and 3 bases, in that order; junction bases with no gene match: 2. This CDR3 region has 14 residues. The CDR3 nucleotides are TGTGCCATCAGTGACGGGACAGGGTACACTGAAGCTTTCTTT. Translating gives CAISDGTGYTEAFF.

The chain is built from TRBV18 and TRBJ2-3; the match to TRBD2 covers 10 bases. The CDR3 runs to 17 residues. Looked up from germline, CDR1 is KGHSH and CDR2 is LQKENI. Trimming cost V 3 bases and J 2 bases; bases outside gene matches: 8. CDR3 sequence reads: CASSPFPLAGDTDTQYF. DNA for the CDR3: TGTGCCAGCTCACCTTTCCCCCTAGCGGGGGACACAGATACGCAGTATTTT.

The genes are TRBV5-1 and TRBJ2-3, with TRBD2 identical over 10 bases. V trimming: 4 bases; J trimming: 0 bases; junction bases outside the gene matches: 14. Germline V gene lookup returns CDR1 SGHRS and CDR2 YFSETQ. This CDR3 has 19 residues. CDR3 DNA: TGCGCCAGCAGCCCACGAAAGGGTACTAGCGGGGTTAGCACAGATACGCAGTATTTT. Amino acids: CASSPRKGTSGVSTDTQYF.

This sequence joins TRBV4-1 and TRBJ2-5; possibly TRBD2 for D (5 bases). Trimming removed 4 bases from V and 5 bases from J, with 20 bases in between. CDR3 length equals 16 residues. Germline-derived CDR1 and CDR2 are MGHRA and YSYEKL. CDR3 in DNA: TGCGCCAGCAGCCCCTTGGACTGGGGATTTCGCGAGACCCAGTACTTC. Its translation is CASSPLDWGFRETQYF.

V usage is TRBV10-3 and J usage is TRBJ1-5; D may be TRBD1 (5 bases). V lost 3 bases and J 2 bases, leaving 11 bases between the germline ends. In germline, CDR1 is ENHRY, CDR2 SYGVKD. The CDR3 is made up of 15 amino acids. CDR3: CAISEPGPGNQPQHF. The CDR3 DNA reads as TGTGCCATCAGTGAACCAGGGCCAGGCAATCAGCCCCAGCATTTT.

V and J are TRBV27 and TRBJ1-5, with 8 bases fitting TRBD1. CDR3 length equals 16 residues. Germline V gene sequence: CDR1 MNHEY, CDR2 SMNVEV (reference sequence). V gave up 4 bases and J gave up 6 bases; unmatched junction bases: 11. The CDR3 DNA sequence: TGTGCCAGCAGTTCCTCGGGGACAGGAGGGGGTCAGCCCCAGCATTTT. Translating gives CASSSSGTGGGQPQHF.

The CDR3 nucleotides are TGTGCCAGCAGCTCACAACCCCGGACAGGGAACACTGAAGCTTTCTTT. Protein: CASSSQPRTGNTEAFF. The chain employs TRBV11-3 and TRBJ1-1, with 7 nucleotides matching TRBD1. The CDR3 runs to 16 residues. Trimming took 4 bases from V and 1 from J; bases not matched to a gene: 9. Germline V gene data show CDR1 as SGHNT and CDR2 as YENEEA.

The CDR3: CASRTRAELTGELFF. The CDR3 nucleotides read TGTGCCAGTAGAACTAGGGCAGAGCTAACCGGGGAGCTGTTTTTT. The V and J genes are TRBV19 and TRBJ2-2, with a weak D call TRBD2 (5 bases). This CDR3 is built from 15 residues. V was shortened by 6 bases and J by 5 bases, with 16 bases between the two germline ends. Germline-derived CDR1 and CDR2 are LNHDA and SQIVND (reference sequence).

In DNA, the CDR3 is TGCGCCAGCGGGGGACTAGCGGTAGACGAGCAGTACTTC. Translation gives CASGGLAVDEQYF. The rearrangement uses TRBV10-2 and TRBJ2-7; 11 nucleotides agree with TRBD2. This CDR3 comprises 13 residues. Germline CDR1 reads WSHSY; CDR2 reads SAAADI. The V segment lost 8 bases and the J segment 5 bases; nucleotides outside the gene matches: 5.

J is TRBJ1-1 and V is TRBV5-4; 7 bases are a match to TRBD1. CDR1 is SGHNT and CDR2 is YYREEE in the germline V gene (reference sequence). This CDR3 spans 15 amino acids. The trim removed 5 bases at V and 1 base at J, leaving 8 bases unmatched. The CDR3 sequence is CASSPTGNGNTEAFF. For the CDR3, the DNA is TGTGCCAGCAGTCCGACAGGGAATGGGAACACTGAAGCTTTCTTT.

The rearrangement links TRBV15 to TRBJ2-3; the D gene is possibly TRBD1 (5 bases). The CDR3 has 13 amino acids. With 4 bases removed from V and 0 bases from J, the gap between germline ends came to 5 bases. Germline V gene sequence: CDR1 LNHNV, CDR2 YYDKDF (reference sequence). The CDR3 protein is CATSTGSTDTQYF. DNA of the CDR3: TGTGCCACCAGCACAGGGAGCACAGATACGCAGTATTTT.

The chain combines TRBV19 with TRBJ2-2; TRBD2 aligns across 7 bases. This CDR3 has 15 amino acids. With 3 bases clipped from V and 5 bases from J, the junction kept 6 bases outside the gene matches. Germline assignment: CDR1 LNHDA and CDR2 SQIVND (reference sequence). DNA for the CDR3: TGTGCCAGTAGTATGGGGAGGGAGAGTACCGGGGAGCTGTTTTTT. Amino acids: CASSMGRESTGELFF.

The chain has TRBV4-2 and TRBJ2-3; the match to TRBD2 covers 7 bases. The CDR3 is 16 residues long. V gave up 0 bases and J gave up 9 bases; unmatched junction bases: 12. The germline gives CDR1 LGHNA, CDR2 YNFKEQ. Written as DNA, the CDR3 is TGTGCCAGCAGCCAAGAATCCAGCGGGGCCGGCCGGACGCAGTATTTT. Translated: CASSQESSGAGRTQYF.